This entry lists 16 T cell receptor beta chains sequenced from one sample in a study of T cells in Graves' hyperthyroidism and ophthalmopathy. Template material for amplifying TCR beta CDR3 regions consisted of RNA transcripts. RT-PCR in the first round (using the HTBI primer set) targeted the TCR CDR3. TCRdb processed the multiplex PCR reads anew with MiXCR; each CDR3 protein has one entry. Of 360,000 or so distinct CDR3 sequences in the sample, over 15% were seen once. The source material was blood. The receptor set was obtained from a woman aged 18 to 35 with Graves' hyperthyroidism.

This clonotype was recorded at least ten times. The chain recombines TRBV28 with TRBJ1-2; D is perhaps TRBD1 (6 bases). Trimming removed 7 bases from V and 8 bases from J, with 20 bases in between. CDR3 length: 14 amino acids. Germline V gene data show CDR1 as MDHEN and CDR2 as SYDVKM. CDR3 nucleotides: TGTGCCAGCACCACCAGTATCAGGGGTGGAGGCTACACCTTC. This codes for CASTTSIRGGGYTF.

This clonotype showed up many times. This chain links TRBV11-2 with TRBJ1-5, with D possibly being TRBD1 (6 bases). With 1 base removed from V and 4 bases from J, the gap between germline ends came to 14 bases. The CDR3 runs to 16 residues. Germline V gene lookup returns CDR1 SGHAT and CDR2 FQNNGV. The CDR3 DNA is TGTGCCAGCAGCTTAGTGGCAGGGGCAGGAAATCAGCCCCAGCATTTT. It yields the protein CASSLVAGAGNQPQHF.

A few counts support this clonotype. J is TRBJ2-1 and V is TRBV2; the D gene could be TRBD1 or TRBD2 (5 bases each). The V end was cut by 8 bases, the J end by 15 bases, with 14 bases between. CDR3 length: 10 residues. In germline, CDR1 is SNHLY, CDR2 FYNNEI. In nucleotides, the CDR3 is TGTGCCAGCGGTGGGGGAGCAGGGTTCTTC. The encoded protein is CASGGGAGFF. The complete variable domain, with remaining parts taken from reference TRBV2 and TRBJ2-1, reads EPEVTQTPSHQVTQMGQEVILRCVPISNHLYFYWYRQILGQKVEFLVSFYNNEISEKSEIFDDQFSVERPDGSNFTLKIRSTKLEDSAMYFCASGGGAGFFGPGTRLTVL.

This clonotype came up many times. The rearrangement links TRBV11-1 to TRBJ2-7; 7 nucleotides align to TRBD1. Looked up from germline, CDR1 is SGHAT and CDR2 is FQDESV (reference sequence). Germline trimming cut 1 base from V and 6 bases from J; bases unmatched to any gene: 12. The CDR3 totals 16 residues. This chain's CDR3 is CASSLGQGEWSSEQYF. In DNA, the CDR3 is TGTGCCAGCAGCTTAGGACAGGGAGAGTGGAGCAGCGAGCAGTACTTC.

This clonotype was detected many times. The chain uses TRBV5-1 and TRBJ1-2, with D unresolved. The V end lost 1 base, the J end lost 7 bases, and 11 bases lay between the germline ends. Germline CDR1 reads SGHRS; CDR2 reads YFSETQ. This CDR3 has 13 amino acids. The CDR3 nucleotides read TGCGCCAGCAGCTTGATTCTTTCGGGTGGCTACACCTTC. This gives the protein CASSLILSGGYTF.

This clonotype was seen repeatedly, ten times or more. The chain combines TRBV27 with TRBJ1-2, with a tentative D call TRBD1 (6 bases). The germline V and J ends were trimmed by 4 bases and 8 bases, with 14 bases remaining between them. The CDR3 totals 13 residues. Looked up from germline, CDR1 is MNHEY and CDR2 is SMNVEV (reference sequence). CDR3 sequence reads: CASSSTGMRGYTF. CDR3 sequence (DNA): TGTGCCAGCAGTTCCACAGGGATGAGGGGCTACACCTTC.

This clonotype was observed many times. The chain combines TRBV20-1 with TRBJ2-3, with 9 bases identical to TRBD2. V lost 3 bases to trimming and J lost 5 bases; unmatched junction nucleotides: 6. Per germline, CDR1 DFQATT and CDR2 SNEGSKA (reference sequence). The CDR3 totals 14 residues. CDR3 in DNA: TGCAGTGCTAGGAGGCGGGGGGGCGGAGATACGCAGTATTTT. This encodes CSARRRGGGDTQYF.

This chain links TRBV4-1 with TRBJ2-7; TRBD1 matches 9 bases. V was pared by 4 bases and J by 4 bases, with 8 bases of the junction left unmatched. The CDR3 has 15 residues. Germline V gene lookup returns CDR1 MGHRA and CDR2 YSYEKL. Here the CDR3 DNA reads TGCGCCAGCAGCCGCGGACAGGGGAATAAATACGAGCAGTACTTC. Translated: CASSRGQGNKYEQYF.

This clonotype has ten or more counts. J is TRBJ1-1 and V is TRBV6-1; weak D call: TRBD1 (6 bases). The germline V gene has CDR1 MNHNS and CDR2 SASEGT. The CDR3 consists of 16 residues. The V end was cut by 1 base, the J end by 5 bases, with 17 bases between. The CDR3 DNA follows: TGTGCCAGCAGTGAAGACCTTCAGGGGTGGGGGACTGAAGCTTTCTTT. It is translated as CASSEDLQGWGTEAFF.

In this sample, this clonotype turned up many times. The chain couples TRBV11-2 to TRBJ2-5; 8 positions agree with TRBD1. This CDR3 contains 17 residues. Germline V gives CDR1 SGHAT, CDR2 FQNNGV. The ends lost 0 bases at V and 4 bases at J; junction bases unmatched: 10. CDR3 bases: TGTGCCAGCAGCTTAGAAGGGGACAGGAGGGTCGGAGAGACCCAGTACTTC. Encoded protein: CASSLEGDRRVGETQYF.

This clonotype was detected ten times or more. The CDR3: CSVVLGTNTEAFF. DNA for the CDR3: TGCAGCGTTGTACTGGGTACGAACACTGAAGCTTTCTTT. The V gene is TRBV29-1, the J gene TRBJ1-1; D is undetermined. The CDR3 is 13 residues long. The V and J ends lost 4 bases and 1 base respectively, with 10 bases between them. Germline V lookup: CDR1 SQVTM, CDR2 ANQGSEA.

This clonotype was seen ten or more times. V usage is TRBV29-1 and J usage is TRBJ1-2; no definite D call. This CDR3 has 12 residues. Between the trimmed V and J ends, which lost 3 bases and 2 bases, there was a span of 7 bases. Per the germline V gene, CDR1 is SQVTM and CDR2 is ANQGSEA. This CDR3 is CSVDDGNYGYTF. Here the CDR3 DNA reads TGCAGCGTTGACGATGGGAACTATGGCTACACCTTC.

This sequence joins TRBV7-2 and TRBJ1-1, with D uncertain. Germline V gene data show CDR1 as SGHTA and CDR2 as FQGNSA. There are 14 residues in the CDR3. V dropped 5 bases and J dropped 1 base, with 11 bases sitting between them. Here the CDR3 reads CASSAGRPNTEAFF. The DNA of the CDR3 is TGTGCCAGCAGCGCCGGACGGCCGAACACTGAAGCTTTCTTT.

This clonotype has ten or more counts. The gene calls are TRBV4-2 and TRBJ1-1; D is perhaps TRBD1 (6 bases). Germline CDR1 reads LGHNA; CDR2 reads YNFKEQ. The CDR3 contains 15 residues. Trimming shortened V by 0 bases and J by 3 bases, and 11 bases separated the two germline ends. CDR3 sequence: CASSQDGGTYTEAFF. CDR3 nucleotides: TGTGCCAGCAGCCAAGATGGCGGGACATACACTGAAGCTTTCTTT.

This clonotype was seen many times. This chain joins TRBV20-1 and TRBJ2-7; 9 bases align to TRBD2. V trimming: 4 bases; J trimming: 0 bases; junction bases outside the gene matches: 4. Germline V gives CDR1 DFQATT, CDR2 SNEGSKA (reference sequence). The CDR3 totals 14 residues. The CDR3 loop reads CSAKFSGSSYEQYF. The CDR3 DNA reads as TGCAGTGCTAAATTTAGCGGGAGCTCCTACGAGCAGTACTTC.

This clonotype was seen at least ten times. The chain is built from TRBV11-2 and TRBJ2-2; the D is unclear. Germline-derived CDR1 and CDR2 are SGHAT and FQNNGV. V was shortened by 2 bases and J by 0 bases, with 13 bases between the two germline ends. This CDR3 region has 17 residues. The CDR3 region is CASSLQSAYTNTGELFF. The CDR3 DNA follows: TGTGCCAGCAGCTTACAAAGCGCGTATACGAACACCGGGGAGCTGTTTTTT.